The next 10 T cell receptor beta chains were all read from a single sample in a study of blood T cell repertoires in COVID-19. Profiled with immunoSEQ multiplex PCR; TCRdb holds only in-frame clones, not every one. The sample shows about 140,000 clones, 80% to 85% of them seen only once. Material: peripheral blood. These receptors were collected from an older woman with acute or convalescent COVID-19.

V is TRBV28 and J is TRBJ1-3; D might be TRBD1 (6 bases). Germline CDR1 is MDHEN and CDR2 is SYDVKM. V shed 8 bases and J shed 3 bases, with 14 bases lying between them. The CDR3 sequence is 14 residues long. DNA for the CDR3: TGTGCCAGCCAGCGGTTAGGGGGTGGAAACACCATATATTTT. It codes for CASQRLGGGNTIYF.

The chain combines TRBV2 with TRBJ2-3; D is undetermined. The V gene's germline CDR1 is SNHLY and CDR2 FYNNEI. The CDR3 sequence is 14 residues long. V shed 7 bases and J shed 2 bases, with 13 bases lying between them. CDR3 sequence reads: CASIAFPNTDTQYF. The CDR3, as DNA: TGTGCCAGCATAGCCTTTCCCAACACAGATACGCAGTATTTT.

The genes are TRBV28 and TRBJ2-1, with D unresolved. The CDR3 extends over 17 amino acids. Germline lookup yields CDR1 MDHEN and CDR2 SYDVKM. With 4 bases removed from V and 6 bases from J, the gap between germline ends came to 22 bases. CDR3 sequence reads: CASSSPLRPQVGNEQFF. DNA of the CDR3: TGTGCCAGCAGTTCGCCCCTTCGTCCCCAGGTGGGCAATGAGCAGTTCTTC.

The chain is built from TRBV11-3 and TRBJ2-2; 7 bases are a match to TRBD1. CDR3 length: 11 amino acids. After removal of 6 bases from V and 12 bases from J, the junction contained 4 bases not matched to a gene. The germline CDR1 and CDR2 sequences are SGHNT and YENEEA. In DNA, the CDR3 is TGTGCCAGCAGTTCGGACAGGAAGCTGTTTTTT. Protein sequence: CASSSDRKLFF.

This clone was seen only a few times. The rearrangement joins TRBV7-8 to TRBJ1-4, with D perhaps matching TRBD1 (5 bases). CDR1 is SGHVS, CDR2 FQNEAQ, per germline. V was clipped by 0 bases and J by 10 bases, with 12 bases between them. This CDR3 region has 14 residues. CDR3: CASSLAGTGGKLFF. Here the CDR3 DNA reads TGTGCCAGCAGCTTAGCGGGGACTGGTGGAAAACTGTTTTTT.

The genes are TRBV10-3 and TRBJ1-1, with 7 positions matching TRBD1. CDR1 and CDR2 from the germline V gene are ENHRY and SYGVKD. V lost 9 bases and J lost 1; bases outside the gene matches: 5. The CDR3 sequence is 13 residues long. The CDR3 DNA sequence: TGTGCCATTCAGACAGGGTCGAACACTGAAGCTTTCTTT. It encodes CAIQTGSNTEAFF.

The chain combines TRBV28 with TRBJ1-1; D not resolved. CDR1 and CDR2 from the germline V gene are MDHEN and SYDVKM. The CDR3 contains 14 residues. The V gene lost 8 bases and the J gene lost 4 bases, with 17 bases spanning the gap. The CDR3 protein is CASCWGGRSTEAFF. CDR3 DNA: TGTGCCAGCTGCTGGGGAGGGAGAAGCACTGAAGCTTTCTTT.

The chain uses TRBV5-4 and TRBJ2-7; 7 bases agree with TRBD2. The V segment lost 0 bases and the J segment 3 bases; nucleotides outside the gene matches: 6. Germline V gene lookup returns CDR1 SGHNT and CDR2 YYREEE (reference sequence). CDR3 length: 15 residues. In DNA, the CDR3 is TGTGCCAGCAGCTTGGGGGGCGCGGGGGTCTACGAGCAGTACTTC. Its protein is CASSLGGAGVYEQYF. Full variable domain (missing parts from reference TRBV5-4 and TRBJ2-7): ETGVTQSPTHLIKTRGQQVTLRCSSQSGHNTVSWYQQALGQGPQFIFQYYREEENGRGNFPPRFSGLQFPNYSSELNVNALELDDSALYLCASSLGGAGVYEQYFGPGTRLTVT.

This sequence joins TRBV7-6 and TRBJ2-7, with 7 bases matching TRBD1. In germline, CDR1 is SGHVS, CDR2 FNYEAQ. Trimming removed 5 bases from V and 0 bases from J; junction bases left unmatched: 7. The CDR3 is 15 residues long. In DNA form, the CDR3 reads TGTGCCAGCAGCCTAACGACAGGGAACTCCTACGAGCAGTACTTC. Amino acids: CASSLTTGNSYEQYF.

The chain recombines TRBV27 with TRBJ2-6, with 10 bases that match TRBD2. From germline, CDR1 is MNHEY and CDR2 SMNVEV (reference sequence). The CDR3 is made up of 18 amino acids. J gave up 0 bases and V 5 bases, and 7 bases lay outside the gene matches. This chain's CDR3 is CASSTTGLAHSGANVLTF. The CDR3 DNA follows: TGTGCCAGCAGTACCACGGGACTAGCGCACTCTGGGGCCAACGTCCTGACTTTC.